This TCR beta chain was captured in a study of cytotoxic CD8 clonotypes in ibrutinib-treated CLL. Overall study: The study included 11 relapsed/refractory and more than 14 treatment-naive patients; about 17 had IGHV unmutated disease.

Germline values: CDR1 SGHAT, CDR2 FQDESV (reference sequence). The CDR3 has 16 residues. Losses at the gene ends were 5 bases for V and 3 bases for J; bases not matched to a gene: 11. Data came from immunoSEQ multiplex PCR; TCRdb stores just in-frame clones and leaves some out. The sample shows roughly 60,000 clones, 65% to 75% of them seen only once. The chain links TRBV11-1 to TRBJ2-7, with TRBD2 matching over 9 bases. This receptor was identified in a human donor with chronic lymphocytic leukemia. This sample comprised PBMCs, obtained after 12 months of ibrutinib treatment. The DNA of the CDR3 is TGTGCCAGCAGCGCCCGGAGAGCTAGCGGGAACTACGAGCAGTACTTC. It specifies CASSARRASGNYEQYF.